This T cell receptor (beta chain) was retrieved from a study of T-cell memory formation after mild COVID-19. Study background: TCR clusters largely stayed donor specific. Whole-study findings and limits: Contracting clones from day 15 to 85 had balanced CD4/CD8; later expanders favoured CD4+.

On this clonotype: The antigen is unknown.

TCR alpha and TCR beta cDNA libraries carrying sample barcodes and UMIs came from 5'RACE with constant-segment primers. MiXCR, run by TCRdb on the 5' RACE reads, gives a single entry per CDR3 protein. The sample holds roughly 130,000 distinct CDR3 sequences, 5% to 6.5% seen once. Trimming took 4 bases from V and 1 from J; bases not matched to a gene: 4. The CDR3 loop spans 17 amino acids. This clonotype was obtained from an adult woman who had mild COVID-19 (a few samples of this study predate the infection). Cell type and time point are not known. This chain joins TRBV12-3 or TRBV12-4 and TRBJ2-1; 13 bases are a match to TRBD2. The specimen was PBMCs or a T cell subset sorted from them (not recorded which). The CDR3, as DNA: TGTGCCAGCAGTTGGAGGGGACTAGCGGGGTCCTACAATGAGCAGTTCTTC. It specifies CASSWRGLAGSYNEQFF.